These 2 T cell receptor beta chains originate from one sample sequenced in a study of blood T cell repertoires in COVID-19. Assay: immunoSEQ multiplex PCR; the TCRdb copy retains only in-frame clones and omits some. The sample lists approximately 250,000 clones; roughly 89% were seen once. Sequenced sample: peripheral blood. These receptors all stem from a man aged 25 to 45 who had recovered from COVID-19.

This sequence joins TRBV15 and TRBJ2-7, with D tentatively TRBD1 (6 bases). Germline values: CDR1 LNHNV, CDR2 YYDKDF (reference sequence). This CDR3 has 13 residues. V lost 9 bases and J 5 bases, leaving 17 bases between the germline ends. This CDR3 is CATSGTPTHEQYF. The DNA of the CDR3 is TGTGCCACTTCCGGGACACCGACGCACGAGCAGTACTTC.

This clone was detected once. This chain joins TRBV4-3 and TRBJ2-3, with 9 bases aligning to TRBD2. The CDR3 has 16 residues. Trimming cost V 5 bases and J 2 bases; bases outside gene matches: 8. Germline V gene lookup returns CDR1 LGHNA and CDR2 YSLEER. In DNA form, the CDR3 reads TGCGCCAGCAGCACCCGCACTAGCGGGCTCACAGATACGCAGTATTTT. As protein: CASSTRTSGLTDTQYF.